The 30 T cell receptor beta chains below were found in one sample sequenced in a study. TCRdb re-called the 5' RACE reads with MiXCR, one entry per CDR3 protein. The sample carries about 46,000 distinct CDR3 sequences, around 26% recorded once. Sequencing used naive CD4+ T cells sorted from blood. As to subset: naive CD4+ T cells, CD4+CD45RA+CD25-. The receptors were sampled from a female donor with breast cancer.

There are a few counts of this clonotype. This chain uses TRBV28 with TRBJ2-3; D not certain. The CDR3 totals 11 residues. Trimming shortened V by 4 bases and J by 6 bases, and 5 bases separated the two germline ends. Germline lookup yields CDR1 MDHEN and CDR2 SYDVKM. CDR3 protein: CASSSPDTQYF. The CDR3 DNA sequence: TGTGCCAGCAGTTCCCCCGATACGCAGTATTTT.

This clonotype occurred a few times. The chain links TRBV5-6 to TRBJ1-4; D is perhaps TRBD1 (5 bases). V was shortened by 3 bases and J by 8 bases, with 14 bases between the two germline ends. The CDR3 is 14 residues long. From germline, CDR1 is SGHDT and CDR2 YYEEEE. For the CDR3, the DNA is TGTGCCAGCAGCTGGAGGGGCCGGAGCGAAAAACTGTTTTTT. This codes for CASSWRGRSEKLFF.

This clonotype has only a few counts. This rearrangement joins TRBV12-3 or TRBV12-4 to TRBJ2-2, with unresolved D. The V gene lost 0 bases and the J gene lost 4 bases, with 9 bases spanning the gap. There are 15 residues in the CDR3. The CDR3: CASSLAVSSTGELFF. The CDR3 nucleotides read TGTGCCAGCAGTTTAGCTGTCAGCAGCACCGGGGAGCTGTTTTTT.

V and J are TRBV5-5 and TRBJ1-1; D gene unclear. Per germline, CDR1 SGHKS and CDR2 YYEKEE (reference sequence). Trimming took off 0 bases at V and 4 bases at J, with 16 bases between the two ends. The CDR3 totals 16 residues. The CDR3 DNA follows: TGTGCCAGCAGCTTGGCCGGAGACCCCACTATCACTGAAGCTTTCTTT. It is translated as CASSLAGDPTITEAFF.

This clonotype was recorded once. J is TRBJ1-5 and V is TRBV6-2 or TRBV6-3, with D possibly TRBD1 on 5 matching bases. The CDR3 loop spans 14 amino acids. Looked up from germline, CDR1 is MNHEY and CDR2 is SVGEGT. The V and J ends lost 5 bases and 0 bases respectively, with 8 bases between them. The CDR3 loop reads CASSPDSSNQPQHF. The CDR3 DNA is TGTGCCAGCAGTCCCGACAGTAGCAATCAGCCCCAGCATTTT.

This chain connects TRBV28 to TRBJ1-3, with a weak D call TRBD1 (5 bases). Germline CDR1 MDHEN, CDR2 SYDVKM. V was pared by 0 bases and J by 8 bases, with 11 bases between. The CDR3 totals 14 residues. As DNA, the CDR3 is TGTGCCAGCAGTTTATGGCAGGGATCGGACACCATATATTTT. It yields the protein CASSLWQGSDTIYF.

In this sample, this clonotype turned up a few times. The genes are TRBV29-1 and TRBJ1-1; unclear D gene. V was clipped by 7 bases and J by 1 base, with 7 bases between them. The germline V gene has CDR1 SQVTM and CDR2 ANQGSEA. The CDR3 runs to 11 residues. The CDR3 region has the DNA TGCAGCGCCTACAAGAACACTGAAGCTTTCTTT. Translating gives CSAYKNTEAFF.

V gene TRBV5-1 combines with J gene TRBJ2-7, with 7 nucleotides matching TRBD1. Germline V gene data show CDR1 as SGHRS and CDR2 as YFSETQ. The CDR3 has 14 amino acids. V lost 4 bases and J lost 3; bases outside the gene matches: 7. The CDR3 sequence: CASSVQGKGYEQYF. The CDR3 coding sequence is TGCGCCAGCAGCGTACAGGGGAAAGGCTACGAGCAGTACTTC.

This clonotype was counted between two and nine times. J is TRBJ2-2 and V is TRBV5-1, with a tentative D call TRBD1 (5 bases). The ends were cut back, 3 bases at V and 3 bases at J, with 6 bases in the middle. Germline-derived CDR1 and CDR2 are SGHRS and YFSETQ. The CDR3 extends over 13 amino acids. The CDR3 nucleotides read TGCGCCAGCAGCTCAGGGTACACCGGGGAGCTGTTTTTT. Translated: CASSSGYTGELFF.

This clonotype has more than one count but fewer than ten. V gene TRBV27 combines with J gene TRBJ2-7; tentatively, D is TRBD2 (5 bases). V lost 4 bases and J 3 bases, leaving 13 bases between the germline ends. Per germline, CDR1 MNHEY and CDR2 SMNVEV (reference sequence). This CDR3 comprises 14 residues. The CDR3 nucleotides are TGTGCCAGCAGTTCAGCGACGGGGATCTACGAGCAGTACTTC. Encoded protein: CASSSATGIYEQYF.

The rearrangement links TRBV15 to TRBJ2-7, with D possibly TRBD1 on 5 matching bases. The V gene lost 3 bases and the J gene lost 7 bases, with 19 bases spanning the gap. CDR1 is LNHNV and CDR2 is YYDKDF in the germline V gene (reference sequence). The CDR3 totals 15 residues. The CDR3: CATSSNRKPNEEQYF. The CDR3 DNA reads TGTGCCACCAGCAGTAACAGGAAACCAAATGAAGAGCAGTACTTC.

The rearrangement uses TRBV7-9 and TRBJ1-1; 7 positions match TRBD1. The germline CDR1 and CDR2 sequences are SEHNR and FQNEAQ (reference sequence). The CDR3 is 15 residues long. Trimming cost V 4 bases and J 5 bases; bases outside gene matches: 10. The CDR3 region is CASSSQGGAVTEAFF. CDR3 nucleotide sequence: TGTGCCAGCAGCTCGCAGGGGGGCGCGGTTACTGAAGCTTTCTTT. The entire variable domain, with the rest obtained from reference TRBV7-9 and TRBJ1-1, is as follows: DTGVSQNPRHKITKRGQNVTFRCDPISEHNRLYWYRQTLGQGPEFLTYFQNEAQLEKSRLLSDRFSAERPKGSFSTLEIQRTEQGDSAMYLCASSSQGGAVTEAFFGQGTRLTVV.

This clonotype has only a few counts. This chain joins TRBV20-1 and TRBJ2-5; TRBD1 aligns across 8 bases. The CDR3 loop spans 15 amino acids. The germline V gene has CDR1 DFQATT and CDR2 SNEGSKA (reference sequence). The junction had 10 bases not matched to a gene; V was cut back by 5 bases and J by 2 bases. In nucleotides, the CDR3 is TGCAGTGCTGTGCAGTTTGGGACAGGACAAGAGACCCAGTACTTC. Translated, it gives CSAVQFGTGQETQYF.

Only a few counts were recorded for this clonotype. The CDR3 sequence: CASILRAGEDNEQFF. The CDR3 DNA reads as TGTGCCAGCATCCTTCGAGCGGGAGAGGACAATGAGCAGTTCTTC. This chain links TRBV5-6 with TRBJ2-1, with 8 nucleotides matching TRBD2. Germline CDR1 is SGHDT and CDR2 is YYEEEE. This CDR3 has 15 amino acids. The V gene end was trimmed by 6 bases and the J gene end by 5 bases; junction bases not matched to a gene: 10.

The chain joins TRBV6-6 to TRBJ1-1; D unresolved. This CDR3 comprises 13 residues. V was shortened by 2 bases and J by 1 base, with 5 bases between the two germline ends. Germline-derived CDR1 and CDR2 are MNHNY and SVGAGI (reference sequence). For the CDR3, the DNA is TGTGCCAGCAGTTACGAGGGGAACACTGAAGCTTTCTTT. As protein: CASSYEGNTEAFF.

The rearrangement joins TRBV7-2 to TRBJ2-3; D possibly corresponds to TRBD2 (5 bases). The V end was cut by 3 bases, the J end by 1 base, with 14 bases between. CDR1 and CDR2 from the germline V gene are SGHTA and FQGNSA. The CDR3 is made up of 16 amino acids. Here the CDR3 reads CASSFLPGVRTDTQYF. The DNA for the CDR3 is TGTGCCAGCAGCTTTTTACCCGGGGTTCGCACAGATACGCAGTATTTT.

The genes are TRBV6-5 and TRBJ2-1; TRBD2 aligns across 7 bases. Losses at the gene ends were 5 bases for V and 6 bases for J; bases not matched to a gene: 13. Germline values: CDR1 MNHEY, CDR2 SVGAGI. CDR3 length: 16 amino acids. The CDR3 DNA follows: TGTGCCAGCAGTATAGACGGGACTAACCCCCTCAATGAGCAGTTCTTC. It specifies CASSIDGTNPLNEQFF.

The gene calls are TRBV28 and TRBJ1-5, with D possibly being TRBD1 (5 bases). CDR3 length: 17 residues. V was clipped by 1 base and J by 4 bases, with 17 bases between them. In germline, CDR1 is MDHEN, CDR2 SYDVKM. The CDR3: CASSLLHHLGTNQPQHF. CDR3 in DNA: TGTGCCAGCAGTTTATTACACCACCTCGGGACGAATCAGCCCCAGCATTTT.

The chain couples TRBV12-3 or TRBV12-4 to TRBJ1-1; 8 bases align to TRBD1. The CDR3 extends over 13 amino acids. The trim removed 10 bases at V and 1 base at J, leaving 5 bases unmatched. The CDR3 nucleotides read TGTGCCACCAGGACAGGGCGGAACACTGAAGCTTTCTTT. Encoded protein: CATRTGRNTEAFF.

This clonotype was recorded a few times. DNA for the CDR3: TGTGCCAGCAGTCGTAACAGGGGGGACGAGCAGTACTTC. Protein product: CASSRNRGDEQYF. This chain joins TRBV6-5 and TRBJ2-7; TRBD1 agrees at 8 bases. The CDR3 extends over 13 amino acids. Germline CDR1 MNHEY, CDR2 SVGAGI. The junction had 5 bases not matched to a gene; V was cut back by 5 bases and J by 5 bases.

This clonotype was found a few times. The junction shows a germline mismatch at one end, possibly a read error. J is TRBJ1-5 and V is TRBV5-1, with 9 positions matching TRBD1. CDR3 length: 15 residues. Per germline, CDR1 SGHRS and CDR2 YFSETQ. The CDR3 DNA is TGTGCCAGCAGCTCCGGGACAGGGAATAATCAGCCCCAGCATTTT. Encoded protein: CASSSGTGNNQPQHF.

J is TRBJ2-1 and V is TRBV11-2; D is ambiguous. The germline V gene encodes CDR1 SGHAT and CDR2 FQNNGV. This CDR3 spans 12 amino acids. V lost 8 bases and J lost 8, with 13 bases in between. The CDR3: CASQKMGYEQFF. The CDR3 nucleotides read TGTGCCAGCCAAAAGATGGGGTATGAGCAGTTCTTC.

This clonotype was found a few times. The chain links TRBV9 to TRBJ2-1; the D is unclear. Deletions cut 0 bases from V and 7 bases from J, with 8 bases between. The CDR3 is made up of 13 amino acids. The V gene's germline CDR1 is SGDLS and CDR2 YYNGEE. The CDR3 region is CASSVVWGNEQFF. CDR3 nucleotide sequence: TGTGCCAGCAGCGTAGTGTGGGGAAATGAGCAGTTCTTC.

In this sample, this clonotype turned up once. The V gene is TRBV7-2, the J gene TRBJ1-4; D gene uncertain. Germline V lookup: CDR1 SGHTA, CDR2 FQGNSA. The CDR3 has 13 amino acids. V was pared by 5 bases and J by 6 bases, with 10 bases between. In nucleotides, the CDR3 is TGTGCCAGCAGCCAACCATCGGATGAAAAACTGTTTTTT. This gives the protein CASSQPSDEKLFF.

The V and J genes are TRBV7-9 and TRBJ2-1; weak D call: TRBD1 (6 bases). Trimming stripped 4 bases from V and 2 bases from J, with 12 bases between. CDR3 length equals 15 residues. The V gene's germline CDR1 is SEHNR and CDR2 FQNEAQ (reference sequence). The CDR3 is CASSSGESAYNEQFF. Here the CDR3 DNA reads TGTGCCAGCAGCTCAGGGGAATCCGCCTACAATGAGCAGTTCTTC.

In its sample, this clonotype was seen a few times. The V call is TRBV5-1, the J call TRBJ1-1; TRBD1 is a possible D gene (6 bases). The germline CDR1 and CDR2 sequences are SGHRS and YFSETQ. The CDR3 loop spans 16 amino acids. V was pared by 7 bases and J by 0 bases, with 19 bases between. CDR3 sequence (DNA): TGCGCCAGCCGAATGGGGCAGGGGAACATGAACACTGAAGCTTTCTTT. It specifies CASRMGQGNMNTEAFF.

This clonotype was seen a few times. The CDR3 nucleotides read TGCAGTGCTAGTCCCGGGACTAGGGAGTCCTACGAGCAGTACTTC. Protein sequence: CSASPGTRESYEQYF. V and J are TRBV20-1 and TRBJ2-7; 8 nucleotides align to TRBD2. This CDR3 spans 15 amino acids. Looked up from germline, CDR1 is DFQATT and CDR2 is SNEGSKA (reference sequence). J lost 1 base, V lost 3 bases, and 8 bases had no gene match.

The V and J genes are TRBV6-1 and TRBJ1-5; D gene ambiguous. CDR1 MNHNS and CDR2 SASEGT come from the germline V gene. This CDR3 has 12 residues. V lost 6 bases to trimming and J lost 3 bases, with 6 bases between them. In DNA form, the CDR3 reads TGTGCCAGCAGAGGTGACAATCAGCCCCAGCATTTT. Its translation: CASRGDNQPQHF.

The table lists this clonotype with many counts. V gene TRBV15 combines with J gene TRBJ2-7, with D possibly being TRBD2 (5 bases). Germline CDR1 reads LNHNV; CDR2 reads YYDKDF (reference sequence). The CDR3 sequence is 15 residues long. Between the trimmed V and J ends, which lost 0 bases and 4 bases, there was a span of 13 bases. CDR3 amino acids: CATSREFMDSYEQYF. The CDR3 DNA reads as TGTGCCACCAGCAGAGAATTCATGGACTCTTACGAGCAGTACTTC.

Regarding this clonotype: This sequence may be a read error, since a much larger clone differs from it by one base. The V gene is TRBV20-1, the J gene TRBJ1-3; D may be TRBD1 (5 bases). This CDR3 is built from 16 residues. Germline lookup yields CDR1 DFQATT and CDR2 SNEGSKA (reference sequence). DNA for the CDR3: TGCAGTGCTGGAGAAGGCGGGACTTTATCTGGAAACACCATATATTTT. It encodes CSAGEGGTLSGNTIYF.